The table lists the clone carrying this T cell receptor beta chain with many counts. The CDR3 spans 17 residues. Trimming shortened V by 3 bases and J by 0 bases, and 15 bases separated the two germline ends. The germline V gene encodes CDR1 SGHVS and CDR2 FQNEAQ. This entry belongs to a study of identical twins. TCRdb re-called the 5' RACE reads with MiXCR, one entry per CDR3 protein. The sample includes roughly 720,000 distinct CDR3 sequences, about 20% of them seen just once. These data were likewise used in another study, on T cells expressing NK-cell markers. That source adds: Most of the eight sequenced donors tested HCMV-seropositive; one tested seronegative. In a handful of donors, dominant clonotypes made up about 28.3-65% of CD3+CD56-NKG2C+ cells.

The sample comprised PBMCs. This chain joins TRBV7-8 and TRBJ2-4, with a possible D match to TRBD2 (6 bases). This clonotype was sampled from a woman aged 18-29 years in good health. As DNA, the CDR3 is TGTGCCAGCAGCTTGAACCGATGGGGACTAGCCAAAAACATTCAGTACTTC. Protein: CASSLNRWGLAKNIQYF. The full variable domain, with the rest looked up from reference TRBV7-8 and TRBJ2-4, is GAGVSQSPRYKVAKRGQDVALRCDPISGHVSLFWYQQALGQGPEFLTYFQNEAQLDKSGLPSDRFFAERPEGSVSTLKIQRTQQEDSAVYLCASSLNRWGLAKNIQYFGAGTRLSVL.